This T cell receptor beta chain derives from a study of cytomegalovirus exposure and HLA in healthy donors. Study outcomes and limitations: An Asian-associated ancestry cluster reportedly showed fewer N-insertions than the roughly 670-donor mean in a later analysis. In vitro, a few CMV-associated chains proved specific for CMV antigens. When analyzed later, a missense DCLRE1C variant was found to be linked to TCR beta V- and J-gene trimming.

It was with 60 Vbeta and 13 Jbeta primers that the PCR ran. Clones were sequenced by immunoSEQ multiplex PCR, and TCRdb holds only the in-frame ones, with some missing. The table records over 95,000 clones, roughly 71% of them present only once. The CDR3 covers 14 residues. V was pared by 3 bases and J by 9 bases, with 15 bases between. Germline V CDR1 and CDR2: SNHLY, FYNNEI. About this clone: Antigen specificity is unknown.

This receptor was identified in a man younger than 35 in good health and CMV-seropositive. This chain joins TRBV2 and TRBJ1-5; no firm D call. Sequencing was performed on PBMCs. CDR3 in DNA: TGTGCCAGCAGTGATTGGGCCCAACCTCGGCCCCAGCATTTT. Translation: CASSDWAQPRPQHF.